The 15 T cell receptor beta chains reported below all come from one sample, sequenced in a study of blood T cell repertoires in COVID-19. Clones were sequenced by immunoSEQ multiplex PCR, and TCRdb holds only the in-frame ones, with some missing. Of 15,000 to 20,000 clones in the sample, 88% were seen once. Sequencing was performed on PBMCs or T cells enriched from blood (not recorded which). The origin of the receptors is a woman aged 25-40 years who had recovered from COVID-19.

This clone was observed once. The rearrangement links TRBV2 to TRBJ2-5, with 12 bases lining up with TRBD2. This CDR3 has 18 residues. CDR1 and CDR2 from the germline V gene are SNHLY and FYNNEI. Trimming removed 2 bases from V and 0 bases from J; junction bases left unmatched: 7. This CDR3 is CASSELIRLAGDQETQYF. The DNA of the CDR3 is TGTGCCAGCAGTGAACTGATCCGACTAGCGGGGGACCAAGAGACCCAGTACTTC.

CDR3 bases: TGTGCCAGCACCCACATGGGGGTGACAGGCAATGAGCAGTTCTTC. Its protein product is CASTHMGVTGNEQFF. V is TRBV25-1 and J is TRBJ2-1; D is possibly TRBD1 (6 bases). Looked up from germline, CDR1 is MGHDK and CDR2 is SYGVNS. Deletions cut 7 bases from V and 6 bases from J, with 19 bases between. This CDR3 region has 15 residues. Full variable domain (rest looked up from reference TRBV25-1 and TRBJ2-1): EADIYQTPRYLVIGTGKKITLECSQTMGHDKMYWYQQDPGMELHLIHYSYGVNSTEKGDLSSESTVSRIRTEHFPLTLESARPSHTSQYLCASTHMGVTGNEQFFGPGTRLTVL.

The chain links TRBV9 to TRBJ2-1; 8 nucleotides align to TRBD2. V lost 3 bases and J lost 9; bases outside the gene matches: 8. Germline V lookup: CDR1 SGDLS, CDR2 YYNGEE. This CDR3 is built from 14 residues. As DNA, the CDR3 is TGTGCCAGCAGCGCCGGGACTAGGGGAGTTGAGCAGTTCTTC. This translates into CASSAGTRGVEQFF.

The chain combines TRBV30 with TRBJ2-1; D not resolved. There are 13 residues in the CDR3. V was clipped by 1 base and J by 8 bases, with 12 bases between them. Germline CDR1 and CDR2: GTSNPN and SVGIG (reference sequence). The CDR3 reads CAWSGASVDEQFF. Written as DNA, the CDR3 is TGTGCCTGGAGTGGGGCGTCCGTGGATGAGCAGTTCTTC.

The chain employs TRBV28 and TRBJ1-3, with TRBD1 matching over 12 bases. CDR1 is MDHEN, CDR2 SYDVKM, per germline. V lost 4 bases and J lost 5; bases outside the gene matches: 6. The CDR3 length is 16 residues. The CDR3 reads CASSSPGQGARNTIYF. The CDR3 DNA follows: TGTGCCAGCAGTTCCCCGGGACAGGGGGCCAGAAACACCATATATTTT.

The J gene is TRBJ1-2, the V gene TRBV7-2; perhaps TRBD1 as D (5 bases). Germline assignment: CDR1 SGHTA and CDR2 FQGNSA. The CDR3 length is 12 residues. V dropped 5 bases and J dropped 7 bases, with 11 bases sitting between them. CDR3 DNA sequence: TGTGCCAGCAGCCCCCTCACAGGTGGCTACACCTTC. It encodes CASSPLTGGYTF.

The chain carries TRBV5-1 and TRBJ1-6, with a possible D match to TRBD1 (5 bases). Trimming took 3 bases from V and 5 from J, leaving 18 bases between them. The CDR3 is 17 residues long. Germline-derived CDR1 and CDR2 are SGHRS and YFSETQ. For the CDR3, the DNA is TGCGCCAGCAGCTCGGGAAGGCGCGGGGGAAATAATTCACCCCTCCACTTT. This sequence encodes CASSSGRRGGNNSPLHF.

J is TRBJ2-2 and V is TRBV3-1 (or the pseudogene TRBV3-2); D unclear. Trimming left V 5 bases short and J 5 bases short, with 18 bases between. Per germline, CDR1 LGHDT and CDR2 YNNKEL (reference sequence). The CDR3 loop spans 16 amino acids. In nucleotides, the CDR3 is TGTGCCAGCAGCGTCATTCGTTCAGGCTTGACCGGGGAGCTGTTTTTT. It yields the protein CASSVIRSGLTGELFF.

The J gene is TRBJ2-3, the V gene TRBV6-5; TRBD1 agrees at 8 bases. The CDR3 has 15 amino acids. J gave up 0 bases and V 2 bases, and 1 base lay outside the gene matches. Germline CDR1 and CDR2: MNHEY and SVGAGI. The CDR3 DNA reads as TGTGCCAGCAGTTACCAGGGGGCGAGCACAGATACGCAGTATTTT. This gives the protein CASSYQGASTDTQYF.

CDR3 residues: CASSQEAGPRTDTQYF. The CDR3 bases are TGTGCCAGCAGCCAAGAAGCGGGGCCCCGCACAGATACGCAGTATTTT. This sequence joins TRBV4-2 and TRBJ2-3; 7 nucleotides match TRBD2. The length of the CDR3 is 16 residues. Germline V CDR1 and CDR2: LGHNA, YNFKEQ. V trimming: 0 bases; J trimming: 1 base; junction bases outside the gene matches: 4.

This clone is a singleton in its sample. This chain links TRBV30 with TRBJ1-2, with D possibly TRBD1 on 6 matching bases. Germline CDR1 is GTSNPN and CDR2 is SVGIG (reference sequence). V lost 3 bases to trimming and J lost 4 bases, with 18 bases between them. The CDR3 totals 15 residues. CDR3 in amino acids: CAWRRLGGGSYGYTF. For the CDR3, the DNA is TGTGCCTGGAGGAGATTAGGGGGGGGCAGCTATGGCTACACCTTC.

This rearrangement joins TRBV7-9 to TRBJ2-5, with 10 nucleotides matching TRBD1. The germline CDR1 and CDR2 sequences are SEHNR and FQNEAQ (reference sequence). Trimming removed 6 bases from V and 5 bases from J; junction bases left unmatched: 9. CDR3 length equals 15 residues. CDR3 sequence reads: CASREDRGRLETQYF. The CDR3 DNA sequence: TGTGCCAGCAGGGAAGACAGGGGGCGCCTGGAGACCCAGTACTTC.

The chain combines TRBV5-1 with TRBJ1-1, with TRBD1 matching over 12 bases. V lost 5 bases and J lost 4; bases outside the gene matches: 6. This CDR3 has 15 amino acids. Germline lookup yields CDR1 SGHRS and CDR2 YFSETQ. The CDR3 DNA sequence: TGCGCCAGCAGAGGGGACAGGGGGCGCCCCACTGAAGCTTTCTTT. This gives the protein CASRGDRGRPTEAFF.

The V and J genes are TRBV6-5 and TRBJ2-7; 7 positions agree with TRBD1. CDR3 length: 13 residues. CDR1 is MNHEY and CDR2 is SVGAGI in the germline V gene. V trimming: 10 bases; J trimming: 4 bases; junction bases outside the gene matches: 10. Written as DNA, the CDR3 is TGTGCCATCTCCGACAGGGCCCCTTACGAGCAGTACTTC. It specifies CAISDRAPYEQYF.

V and J are TRBV21-1 and TRBJ2-5; the table's D call, TRBD2, was not checked against the DNA. TRBV21-1 counts as a pseudogene. This CDR3 contains 13 residues. CDR3 region: CASLSGYQETQYF. The CDR3 region has the DNA TGTGCCAGCTTGAGCGGTTACCAAGAGACCCAGTACTTC.